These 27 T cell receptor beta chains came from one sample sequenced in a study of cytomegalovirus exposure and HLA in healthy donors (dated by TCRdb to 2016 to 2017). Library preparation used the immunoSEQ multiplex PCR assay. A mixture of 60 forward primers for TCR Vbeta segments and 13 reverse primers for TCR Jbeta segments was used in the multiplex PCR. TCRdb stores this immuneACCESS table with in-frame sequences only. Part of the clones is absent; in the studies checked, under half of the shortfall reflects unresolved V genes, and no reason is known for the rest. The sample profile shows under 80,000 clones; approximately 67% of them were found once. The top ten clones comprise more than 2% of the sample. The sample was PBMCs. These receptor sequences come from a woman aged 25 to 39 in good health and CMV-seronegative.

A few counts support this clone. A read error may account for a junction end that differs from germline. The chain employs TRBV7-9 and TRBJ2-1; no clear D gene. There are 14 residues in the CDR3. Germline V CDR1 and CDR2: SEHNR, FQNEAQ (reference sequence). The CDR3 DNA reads TGCGCCAGCAGCCAATCCAACTTATACAATGAGCAGTTCTTC. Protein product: CASSQSNLYNEQFF.

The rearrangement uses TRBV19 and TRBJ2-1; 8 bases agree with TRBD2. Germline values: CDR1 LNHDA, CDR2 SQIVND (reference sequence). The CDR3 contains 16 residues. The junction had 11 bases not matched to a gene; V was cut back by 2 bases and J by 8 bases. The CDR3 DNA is TGTGCCAGTAGTATATCACGCGGGGGGCCGTCGGATGAGCAGTTCTTC. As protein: CASSISRGGPSDEQFF.

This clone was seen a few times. This CDR3 reads CASSQESGFTVEQYF. The CDR3 DNA is TGCGCCAGCAGCCAAGAATCGGGGTTTACGGTAGAGCAGTACTTC. J is TRBJ2-7 and V is TRBV4-1; D possibly corresponds to TRBD2 (5 bases). CDR1 MGHRA and CDR2 YSYEKL come from the germline V gene. The CDR3 loop spans 15 amino acids. Trimming removed 0 bases at V and 7 bases at J, with 16 bases between.

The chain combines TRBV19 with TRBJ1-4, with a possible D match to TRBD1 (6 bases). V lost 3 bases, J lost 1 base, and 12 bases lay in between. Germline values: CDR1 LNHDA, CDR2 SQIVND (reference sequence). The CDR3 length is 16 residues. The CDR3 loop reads CASSIVQGRTNEKLFF. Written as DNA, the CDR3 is TGTGCCAGTAGTATCGTACAGGGTCGAACTAATGAAAAACTGTTTTTT.

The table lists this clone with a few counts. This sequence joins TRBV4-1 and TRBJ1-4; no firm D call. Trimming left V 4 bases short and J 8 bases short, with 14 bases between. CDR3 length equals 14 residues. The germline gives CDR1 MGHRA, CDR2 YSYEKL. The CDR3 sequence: CASSPKVASEKLFF. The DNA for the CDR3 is TGCGCCAGCAGCCCTAAAGTAGCCTCCGAAAAACTGTTTTTT.

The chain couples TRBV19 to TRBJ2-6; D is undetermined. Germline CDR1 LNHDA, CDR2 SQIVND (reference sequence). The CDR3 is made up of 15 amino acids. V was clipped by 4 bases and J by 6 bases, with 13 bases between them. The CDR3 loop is CASSNLRLVANVLTF. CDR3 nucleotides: TGTGCCAGTAGTAACCTTCGGTTGGTGGCCAACGTCCTGACTTTC.

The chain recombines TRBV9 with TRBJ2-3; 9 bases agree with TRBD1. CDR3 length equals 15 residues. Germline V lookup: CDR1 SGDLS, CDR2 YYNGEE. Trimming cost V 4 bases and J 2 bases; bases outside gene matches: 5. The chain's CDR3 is CASSSRTGDTDTQYF. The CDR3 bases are TGTGCCAGCAGCTCCAGGACAGGGGACACAGATACGCAGTATTTT. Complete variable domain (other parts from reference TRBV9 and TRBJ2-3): DSGVTQTPKHLITATGQRVTLRCSPRSGDLSVYWYQQSLDQGLQFLIQYYNGEERAKGNILERFSAQQFPDLHSELNLSSLELGDSALYFCASSSRTGDTDTQYFGPGTRLTVL.

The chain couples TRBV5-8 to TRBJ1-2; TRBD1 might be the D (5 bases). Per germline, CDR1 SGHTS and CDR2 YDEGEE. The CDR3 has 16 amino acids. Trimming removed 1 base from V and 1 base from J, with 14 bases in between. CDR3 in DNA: TGTGCCAGCAGCTTGTGGTCAGGGTCCCTTAACTATGGCTACACCTTC. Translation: CASSLWSGSLNYGYTF.

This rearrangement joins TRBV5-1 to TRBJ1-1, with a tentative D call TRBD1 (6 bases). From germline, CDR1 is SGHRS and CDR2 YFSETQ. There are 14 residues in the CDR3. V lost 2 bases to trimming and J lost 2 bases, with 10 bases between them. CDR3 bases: TGCGCCAGCAGCTTACAGGGCGGAAACACTGAAGCTTTCTTT. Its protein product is CASSLQGGNTEAFF.

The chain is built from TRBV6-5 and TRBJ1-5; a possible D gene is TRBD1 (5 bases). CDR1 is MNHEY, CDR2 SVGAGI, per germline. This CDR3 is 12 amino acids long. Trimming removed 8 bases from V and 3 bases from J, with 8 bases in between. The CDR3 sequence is CASGHPNQPQHF. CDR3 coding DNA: TGTGCCAGCGGACATCCCAATCAGCCCCAGCATTTT.

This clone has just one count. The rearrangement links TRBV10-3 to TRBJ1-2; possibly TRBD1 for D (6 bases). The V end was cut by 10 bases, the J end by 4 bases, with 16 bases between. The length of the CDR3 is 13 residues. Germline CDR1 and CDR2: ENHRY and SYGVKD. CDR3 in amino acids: CASTPRGSYGYTF. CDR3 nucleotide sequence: TGTGCCAGCACCCCAAGGGGGAGCTATGGCTACACCTTC.

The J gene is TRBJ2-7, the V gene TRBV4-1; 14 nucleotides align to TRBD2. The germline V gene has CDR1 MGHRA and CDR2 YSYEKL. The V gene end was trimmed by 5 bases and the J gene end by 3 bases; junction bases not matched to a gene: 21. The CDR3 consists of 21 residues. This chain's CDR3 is CASSFGTGGPGLAGVFYEQYF. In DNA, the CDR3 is TGCGCCAGCAGCTTCGGGACAGGGGGCCCGGGACTAGCGGGGGTTTTCTACGAGCAGTACTTC.

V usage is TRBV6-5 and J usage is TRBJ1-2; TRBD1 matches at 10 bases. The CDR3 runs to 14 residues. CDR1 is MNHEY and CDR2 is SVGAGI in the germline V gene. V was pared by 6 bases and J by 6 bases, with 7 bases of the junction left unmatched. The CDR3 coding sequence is TGTGCCAGCAGCCGGGACAGGGGATTTGATGGCTACACCTTC. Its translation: CASSRDRGFDGYTF.

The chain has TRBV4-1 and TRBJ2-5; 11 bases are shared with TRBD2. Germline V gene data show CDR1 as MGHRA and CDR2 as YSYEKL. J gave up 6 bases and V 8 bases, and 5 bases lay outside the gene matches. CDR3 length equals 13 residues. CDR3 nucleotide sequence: TGCGCCAGCGGTAGCGGGGGGGGAAAGACCCAGTACTTC. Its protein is CASGSGGGKTQYF.

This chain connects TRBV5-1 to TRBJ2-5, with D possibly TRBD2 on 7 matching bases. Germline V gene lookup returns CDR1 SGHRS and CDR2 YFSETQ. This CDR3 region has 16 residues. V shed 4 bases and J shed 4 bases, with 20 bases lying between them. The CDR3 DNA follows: TGCGCCAGCAGCATCCTTCGGGGGGCGGAAGTAGAGACCCAGTACTTC. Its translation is CASSILRGAEVETQYF. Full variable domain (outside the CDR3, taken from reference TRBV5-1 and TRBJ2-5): KAGVTQTPRYLIKTRGQQVTLSCSPISGHRSVSWYQQTPGQGLQFLFEYFSETQRNKGNFPGRFSGRQFSNSRSEMNVSTLELGDSALYLCASSILRGAEVETQYFGPGTRLLVL.

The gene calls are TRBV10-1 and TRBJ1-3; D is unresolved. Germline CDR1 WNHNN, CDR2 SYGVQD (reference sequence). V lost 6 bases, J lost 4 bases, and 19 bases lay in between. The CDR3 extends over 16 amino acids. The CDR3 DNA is TGCGCCAGCAGGGTGACGGGGAGGCCGGGGGGAAACACCATATATTTT. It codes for CASRVTGRPGGNTIYF.

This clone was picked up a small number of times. The CDR3 reads CASKGGGVNQPQHF. The DNA of the CDR3 is TGTGCCAGTAAGGGGGGAGGGGTCAATCAGCCCCAGCATTTT. V is TRBV19 and J is TRBJ1-5; D is perhaps TRBD1 (6 bases). V lost 7 bases, J lost 3 bases, and 13 bases lay in between. CDR3 length equals 14 residues. CDR1 is LNHDA and CDR2 is SQIVND in the germline V gene (reference sequence).

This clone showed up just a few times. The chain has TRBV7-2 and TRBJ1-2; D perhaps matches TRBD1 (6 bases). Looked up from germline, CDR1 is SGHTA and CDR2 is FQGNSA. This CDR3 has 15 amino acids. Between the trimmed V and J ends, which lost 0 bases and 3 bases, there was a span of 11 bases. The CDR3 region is CASSLALTGDYGYTF. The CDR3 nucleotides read TGTGCCAGCAGCTTAGCATTGACAGGCGACTATGGCTACACCTTC.

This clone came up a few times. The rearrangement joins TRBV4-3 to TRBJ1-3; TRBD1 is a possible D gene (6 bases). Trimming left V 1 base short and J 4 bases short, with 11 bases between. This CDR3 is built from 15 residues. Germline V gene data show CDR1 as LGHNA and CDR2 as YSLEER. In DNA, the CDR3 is TGCGCCAGCAGCCAAGGCACAGGGAGCGGAAACACCATATATTTT. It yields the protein CASSQGTGSGNTIYF.

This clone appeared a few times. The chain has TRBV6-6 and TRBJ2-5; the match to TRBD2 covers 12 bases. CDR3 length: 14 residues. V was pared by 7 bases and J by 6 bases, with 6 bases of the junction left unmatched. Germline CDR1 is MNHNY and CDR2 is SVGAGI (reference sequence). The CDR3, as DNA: TGTGCCAGCACTCTAGCGGGGGGGGCACAGACCCAGTACTTC. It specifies CASTLAGGAQTQYF.

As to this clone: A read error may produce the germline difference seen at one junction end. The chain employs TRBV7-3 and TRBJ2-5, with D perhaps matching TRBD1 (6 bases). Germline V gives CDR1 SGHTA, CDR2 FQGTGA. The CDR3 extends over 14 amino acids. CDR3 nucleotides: TGCGCCAGCAGCCAAGTCGAGGACAGCAAAGGCCAGTACTTC. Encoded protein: CASSQVEDSKGQYF.

This CDR3 reads CASSEWQRPQETQYF. CDR3 DNA: TGTGCCAGCAGTGAATGGCAGCGGCCCCAAGAGACCCAGTACTTC. The chain employs TRBV6-1 and TRBJ2-5; possibly TRBD2 for D (5 bases). Trimming took 2 bases from V and 1 from J, leaving 11 bases between them. Germline CDR1 and CDR2: MNHNS and SASEGT. This CDR3 is 15 amino acids long.

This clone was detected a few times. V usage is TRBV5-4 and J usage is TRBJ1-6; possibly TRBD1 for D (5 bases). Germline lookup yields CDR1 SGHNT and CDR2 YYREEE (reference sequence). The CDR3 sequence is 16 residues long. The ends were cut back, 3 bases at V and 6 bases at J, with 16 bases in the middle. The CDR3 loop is CASSSRSGAVNSPLHF. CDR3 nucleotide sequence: TGTGCCAGCAGCTCCCGCTCTGGGGCAGTTAATTCACCCCTCCACTTT.

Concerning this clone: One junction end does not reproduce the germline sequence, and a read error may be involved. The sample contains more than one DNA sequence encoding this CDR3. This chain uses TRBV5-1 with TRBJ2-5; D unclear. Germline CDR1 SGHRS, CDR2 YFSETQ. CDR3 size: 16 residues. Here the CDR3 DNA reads TGTGCCAGCAGCTTGGCCTATCACCCGAGGAAGGAGACCCAGTACTTC. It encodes CASSLAYHPRKETQYF.

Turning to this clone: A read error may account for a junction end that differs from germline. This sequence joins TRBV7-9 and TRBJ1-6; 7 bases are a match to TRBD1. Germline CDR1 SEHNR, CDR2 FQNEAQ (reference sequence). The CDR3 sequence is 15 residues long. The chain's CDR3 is CSSTLGTAYNSPLHF. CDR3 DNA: TGTTCCAGCACCTTAGGGACAGCGTATAATTCCCCCCTCCACTTT.

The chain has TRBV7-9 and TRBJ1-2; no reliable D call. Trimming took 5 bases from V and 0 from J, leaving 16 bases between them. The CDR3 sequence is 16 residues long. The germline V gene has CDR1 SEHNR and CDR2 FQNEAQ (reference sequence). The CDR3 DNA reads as TGTGCCAGCAGCCGCGCAAGTGTCGGAGCTAACTATGGCTACACCTTC. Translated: CASSRASVGANYGYTF.

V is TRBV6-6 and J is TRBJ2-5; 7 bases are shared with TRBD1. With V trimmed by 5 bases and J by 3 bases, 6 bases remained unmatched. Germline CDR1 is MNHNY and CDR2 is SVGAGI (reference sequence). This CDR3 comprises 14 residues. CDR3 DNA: TGTGCCAGCAGTCCCCTTGACAGGGAAGAGACCCAGTACTTC. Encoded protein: CASSPLDREETQYF.